These 3 T cell receptor beta chains were sequenced from one sample in a study of metastatic and nonmetastatic thyroid tumors. No patient had received any treatment before thyroid surgery. TCRdb re-called the PCR reads via MiXCR. The sample records 11,000 to 15,000 clones, roughly 12% being singletons. The sample was blood. The origin of the receptors is a female donor with papillary thyroid cancer or a benign thyroid nodule (not recorded which). Some clones in this sample may be carry-over from other donors' samples.

At least ten counts were recorded for this clone. V is TRBV2 and J is TRBJ1-5; 7 positions match TRBD1. Germline CDR1 SNHLY, CDR2 FYNNEI. V shed 2 bases, J shed 5 bases, and the junction held 6 bases outside the gene matches. The CDR3 is 15 amino acids. For the CDR3, the DNA is TGTGCCAGCAGTGAAACGAGACAGGGTTATCAGCCCCAGCATTTT. Translating it yields CASSETRQGYQPQHF.

This clone was recorded at least ten times. CDR3 protein: CASVGRSTEAFF. The CDR3 nucleotides are TGTGCTAGTGTTGGGAGGAGCACTGAAGCTTTCTTT. This chain links TRBV12-5 with TRBJ1-1, with D unresolved. V lost 7 bases and J lost 4, with 10 bases in between. Per germline, CDR1 LGHNT and CDR2 FRNRAP. This CDR3 has 12 amino acids.

This clone has at least ten counts. The chain employs TRBV19 and TRBJ1-1; D gene ambiguous. V was trimmed by 3 bases and J by 4 bases, leaving 9 bases between them. This CDR3 is built from 13 residues. The germline gives CDR1 LNHDA, CDR2 SQIVND (reference sequence). The CDR3 nucleotides read TGTGCCAGTAGTATGAAAATTGGCACTGAAGCTTTCTTT. Residues: CASSMKIGTEAFF.